Listed here are 3 T cell receptor beta chains from one sample, sequenced in a study of response to subunit inactivated influenza vaccine. TCRdb reprocessed the RT-PCR reads with MiXCR, giving one entry per CDR3 protein. The sample has approximately 300,000 distinct CDR3 sequences, over 20% seen once. The sequencing used PBMCs from blood, collected 21 months after vaccination. All receptors come from a man aged 50-75 years who received an inactivated influenza vaccine.

This clonotype was recorded a few times. The V and J genes are TRBV7-9 and TRBJ2-3; 7 bases line up with TRBD1. Looked up from germline, CDR1 is SEHNR and CDR2 is FQNEAQ (reference sequence). CDR3 length: 13 residues. The V and J ends lost 6 bases and 5 bases, in that order; junction bases with no gene match: 5. The CDR3 reads CASRLTGRDTQYF. The CDR3 DNA reads as TGTGCCAGCAGGTTGACAGGGAGAGATACGCAGTATTTT. The variable domain in full, completed from reference TRBV7-9 and TRBJ2-3, reads DTGVSQNPRHKITKRGQNVTFRCDPISEHNRLYWYRQTLGQGPEFLTYFQNEAQLEKSRLLSDRFSAERPKGSFSTLEIQRTEQGDSAMYLCASRLTGRDTQYFGPGTRLTVL.

This clonotype has only a few counts. The chain carries TRBV10-3 and TRBJ1-2, with 8 bases identical to TRBD1. The CDR3 consists of 14 residues. The V segment lost 10 bases and the J segment 7 bases; nucleotides outside the gene matches: 14. Germline lookup yields CDR1 ENHRY and CDR2 SYGVKD. CDR3 in DNA: TGTGCCACGACCTCCCAGGGGGCTGGTGGTGGCTACACCTTC. Its protein product is CATTSQGAGGGYTF.

This chain joins TRBV9 and TRBJ1-1; D not resolved. The CDR3 spans 13 residues. The germline V gene has CDR1 SGDLS and CDR2 YYNGEE. The V end lost 0 bases, the J end lost 3 bases, and 6 bases lay between the germline ends. The CDR3 sequence is CASSVGSDTEAFF. The CDR3 bases are TGTGCCAGCAGCGTAGGGTCCGACACTGAAGCTTTCTTT.